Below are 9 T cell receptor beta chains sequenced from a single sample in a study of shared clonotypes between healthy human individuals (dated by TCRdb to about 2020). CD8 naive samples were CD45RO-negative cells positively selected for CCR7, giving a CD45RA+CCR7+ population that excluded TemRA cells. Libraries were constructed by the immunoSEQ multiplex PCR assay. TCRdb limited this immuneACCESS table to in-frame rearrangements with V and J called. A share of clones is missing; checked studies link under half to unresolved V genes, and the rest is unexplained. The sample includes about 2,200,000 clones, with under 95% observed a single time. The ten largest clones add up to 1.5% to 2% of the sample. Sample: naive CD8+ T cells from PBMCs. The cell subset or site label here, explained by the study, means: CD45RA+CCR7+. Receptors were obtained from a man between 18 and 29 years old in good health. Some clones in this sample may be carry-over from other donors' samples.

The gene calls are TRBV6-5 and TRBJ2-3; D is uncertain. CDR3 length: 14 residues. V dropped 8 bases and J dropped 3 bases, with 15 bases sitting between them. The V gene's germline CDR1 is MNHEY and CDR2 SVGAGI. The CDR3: CASRPSLMTDTQYF. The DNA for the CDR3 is TGTGCCAGCCGCCCCTCCCTGATGACAGATACGCAGTATTTT.

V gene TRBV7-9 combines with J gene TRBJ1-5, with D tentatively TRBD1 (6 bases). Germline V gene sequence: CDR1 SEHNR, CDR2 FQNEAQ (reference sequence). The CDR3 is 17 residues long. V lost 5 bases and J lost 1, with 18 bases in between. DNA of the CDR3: TGTGCCAGCAGCACCGCCCCAGGGGCGGGGAGCAATCAGCCCCAGCATTTT. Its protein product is CASSTAPGAGSNQPQHF.

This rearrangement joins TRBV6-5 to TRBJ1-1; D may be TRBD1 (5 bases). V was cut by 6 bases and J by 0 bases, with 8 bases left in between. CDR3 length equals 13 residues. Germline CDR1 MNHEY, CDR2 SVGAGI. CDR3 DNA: TGTGCCAGCAGGGGGCCCCTGAACACTGAAGCTTTCTTT. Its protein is CASRGPLNTEAFF.

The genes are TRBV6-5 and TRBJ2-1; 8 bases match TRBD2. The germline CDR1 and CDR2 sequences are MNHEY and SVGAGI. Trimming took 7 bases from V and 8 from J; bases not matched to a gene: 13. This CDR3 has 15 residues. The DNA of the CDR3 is TGTGCCAGCAAGAAGGCGGGAGGAGTGGCAGATGAGCAGTTCTTC. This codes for CASKKAGGVADEQFF.

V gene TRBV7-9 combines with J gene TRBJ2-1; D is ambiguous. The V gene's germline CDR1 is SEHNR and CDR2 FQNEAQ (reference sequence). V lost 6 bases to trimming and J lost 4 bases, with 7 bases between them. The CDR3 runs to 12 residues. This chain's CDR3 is CASSQIYNEQFF. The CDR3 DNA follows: TGTGCCAGCAGTCAAATATACAATGAGCAGTTCTTC.

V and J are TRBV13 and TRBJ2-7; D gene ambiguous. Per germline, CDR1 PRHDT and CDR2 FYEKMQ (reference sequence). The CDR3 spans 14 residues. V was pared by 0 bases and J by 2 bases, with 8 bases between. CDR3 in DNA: TGTGCCAGCAGCTTAGGCGCAAGGACCTACGAGCAGTACTTC. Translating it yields CASSLGARTYEQYF.

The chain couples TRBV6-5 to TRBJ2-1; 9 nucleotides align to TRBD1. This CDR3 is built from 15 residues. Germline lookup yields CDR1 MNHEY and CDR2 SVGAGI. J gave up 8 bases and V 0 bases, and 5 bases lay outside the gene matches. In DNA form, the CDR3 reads TGTGCCAGCAGTTACTCCGGGACAGGGACGCATGAGCAGTTCTTC. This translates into CASSYSGTGTHEQFF.

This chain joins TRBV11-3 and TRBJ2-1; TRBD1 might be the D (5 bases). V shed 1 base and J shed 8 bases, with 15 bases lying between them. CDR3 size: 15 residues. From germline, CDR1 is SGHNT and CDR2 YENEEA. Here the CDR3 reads CASSLGPGKSHEQFF. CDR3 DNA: TGTGCCAGCAGCTTAGGGCCAGGGAAGAGTCATGAGCAGTTCTTC.

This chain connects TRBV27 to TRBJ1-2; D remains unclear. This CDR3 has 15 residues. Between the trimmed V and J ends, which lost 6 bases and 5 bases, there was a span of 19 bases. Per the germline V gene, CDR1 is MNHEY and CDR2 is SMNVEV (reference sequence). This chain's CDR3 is CASSPIPQTEYGYTF. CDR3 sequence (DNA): TGTGCCAGCAGCCCGATCCCCCAGACGGAGTATGGCTACACCTTC.